This T cell receptor (beta chain) was identified in a study of cytotoxic CD8 clonotypes in ibrutinib-treated CLL. Across the study: Approximately ten relapsed/refractory, roughly 16 treatment-naive; around 18 IGHV unmutated.

Study results and caveats: Among the clonotypes, public ones were uncommon and contracted or held stable on treatment.

The V gene lost 1 base and the J gene lost 3 bases, with 19 bases spanning the gap. This CDR3 comprises 17 residues. Germline V lookup: CDR1 SQVTM, CDR2 ANQGSEA. Details on this clone: No antigen is known for it.

Libraries were prepared by immunoSEQ multiplex PCR; TCRdb keeps only in-frame clonotypes and omits some of them. The table has fewer than 100,000 clones, around 84% seen once. The TCR was taken from a human donor with chronic lymphocytic leukemia. This sample comprised PBMCs, obtained before ibrutinib treatment. The chain uses TRBV29-1 and TRBJ2-1; no definite D call. The CDR3 DNA is TGCAGCGTTGAAGGCGGTCCTGGCGGATGGGACTACAATGAGCAGTTCTTC. This encodes CSVEGGPGGWDYNEQFF.